Included here is one T cell receptor beta chain sequence, with context. Germline V CDR1 and CDR2: MDHEN, SYDVKM. This CDR3 region has 15 residues. V shed 2 bases and J 8 bases; nucleotides not matched to a gene: 8. These data come from a study of blood T cell repertoires in COVID-19. The wider study: From T cells, B-cell-depleted T cells, or PBMCs came the material, which was cDNA or gDNA.

It was within 2 weeks before study entry that exposed participants met a COVID-19 case. TCRdb keeps only in-frame clones here, not all; method: immunoSEQ multiplex PCR. The repertoire has approximately 250,000 clones, more than 85% of them found once; the top ten carry 2.8%. Sequenced input: PBMCs or T cells enriched from blood (not recorded which). The TCR sequence derives from a man between 40 and 49 years old who had been exposed to COVID-19. J is TRBJ1-4 and V is TRBV28; 7 bases match TRBD1. The CDR3 here is CASSLPGTDKEKLFF. The CDR3 DNA reads as TGTGCCAGCAGTTTACCCGGGACAGACAAGGAAAAACTGTTTTTT.